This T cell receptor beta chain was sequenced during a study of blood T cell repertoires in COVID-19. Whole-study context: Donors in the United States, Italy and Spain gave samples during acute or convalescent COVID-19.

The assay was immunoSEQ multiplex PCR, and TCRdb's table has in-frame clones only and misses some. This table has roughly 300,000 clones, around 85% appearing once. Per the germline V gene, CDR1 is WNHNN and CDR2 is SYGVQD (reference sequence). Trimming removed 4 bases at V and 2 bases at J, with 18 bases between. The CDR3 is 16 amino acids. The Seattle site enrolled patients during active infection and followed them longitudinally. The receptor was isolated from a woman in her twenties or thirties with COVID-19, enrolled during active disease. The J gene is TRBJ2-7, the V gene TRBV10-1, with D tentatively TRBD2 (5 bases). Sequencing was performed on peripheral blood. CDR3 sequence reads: CASSARRTELTYEQYF. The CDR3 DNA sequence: TGCGCCAGCAGTGCTCGGAGGACGGAGTTGACCTACGAGCAGTACTTC.